This T cell receptor (beta chain) was documented in a study of regulatory T cells in long-lasting Graves disease. In the study overall: By definition, persistent Graves' disease involved antithyroid drugs for over 5 years alongside positive TSH receptor antibodies.

This clonotype was recorded a few times. Its antigen is currently unknown. CDR1 SEHNR and CDR2 FQNEAQ come from the germline V gene (reference sequence). CDR3 length: 13 residues. The V and J ends lost 5 bases and 9 bases respectively, with 14 bases between them. General observations from the study: Among persistent patients, a larger number of public clonotypes were shared (roughly 2,700) than among newly diagnosed patients (under 1,000). Persistent disease preferred TRBV28, TRBJ1-2 and TRBJ2-5.

Time point in this sample: persistent/refractory GD, antithyroid drugs over 5 years with positive TRAb. Isolated PBMC RNA provided the starting material for the TCR library. Graves' disease diagnosis relied on American Thyroid Association guidelines. Relying on iRepertoire HTBI primers and Arm-PCR of CDR3 regions, the team built TCR beta libraries. TCRdb analysed the multiplex PCR reads with MiXCR anew, one entry per CDR3 protein. Of a few hundred thousand distinct CDR3 sequences detected, approximately 25% appear once; the ten largest clones hold 25% to 30%. This material consisted of peripheral blood mononuclear cells (PBMCs), taken when the disease was refractory, from a patient treated with antithyroid drugs. The TCR sequence derives from a woman aged 40-49 years with Graves disease. The chain uses TRBV7-9 and TRBJ1-3; no reliable D call. CDR3 in DNA: TGTGCCAGCAGCCCCTGGGGAACCCCCACCATATATTTT. Amino acid sequence: CASSPWGTPTIYF.